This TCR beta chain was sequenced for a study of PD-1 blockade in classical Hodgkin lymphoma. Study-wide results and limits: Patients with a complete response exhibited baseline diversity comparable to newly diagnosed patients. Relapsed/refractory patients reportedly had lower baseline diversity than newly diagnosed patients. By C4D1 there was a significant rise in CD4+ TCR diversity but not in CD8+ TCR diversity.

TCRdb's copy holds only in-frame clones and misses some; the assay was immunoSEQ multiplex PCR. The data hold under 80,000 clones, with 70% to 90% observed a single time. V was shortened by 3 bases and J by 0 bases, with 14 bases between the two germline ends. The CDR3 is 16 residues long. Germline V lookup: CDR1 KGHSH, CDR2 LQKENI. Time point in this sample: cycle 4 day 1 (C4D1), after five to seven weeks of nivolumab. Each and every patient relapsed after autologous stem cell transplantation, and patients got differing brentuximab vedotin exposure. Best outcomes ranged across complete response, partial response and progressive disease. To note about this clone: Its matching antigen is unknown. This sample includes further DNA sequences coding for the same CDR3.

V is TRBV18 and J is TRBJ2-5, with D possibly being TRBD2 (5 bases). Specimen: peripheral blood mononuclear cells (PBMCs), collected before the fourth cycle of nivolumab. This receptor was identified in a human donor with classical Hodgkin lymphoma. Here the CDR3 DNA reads TGTGCCAGCTCACCCCTGCTAGCCGGTTACCAAGAGACCCAGTACTTC. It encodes CASSPLLAGYQETQYF. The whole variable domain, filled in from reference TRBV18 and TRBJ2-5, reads NAGVMQNPRHLVRRRGQEARLRCSPMKGHSHVYWYRQLPEEGLKFMVYLQKENIIDESGMPKERFSAEFPKEGPSILRIQQVVRGDSAAYFCASSPLLAGYQETQYFGPGTRLLVL.